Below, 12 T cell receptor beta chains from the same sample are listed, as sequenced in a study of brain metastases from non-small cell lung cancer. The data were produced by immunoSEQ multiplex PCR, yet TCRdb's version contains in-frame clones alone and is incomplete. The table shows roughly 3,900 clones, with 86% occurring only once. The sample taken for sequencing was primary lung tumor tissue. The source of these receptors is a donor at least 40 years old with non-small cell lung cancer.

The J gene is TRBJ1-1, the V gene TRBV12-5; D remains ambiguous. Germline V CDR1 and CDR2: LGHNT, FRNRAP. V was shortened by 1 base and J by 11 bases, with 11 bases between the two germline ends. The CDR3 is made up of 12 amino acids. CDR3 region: CASGLERARAFF. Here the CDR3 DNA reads TGTGCTAGTGGTTTGGAGAGAGCTCGGGCTTTCTTT.

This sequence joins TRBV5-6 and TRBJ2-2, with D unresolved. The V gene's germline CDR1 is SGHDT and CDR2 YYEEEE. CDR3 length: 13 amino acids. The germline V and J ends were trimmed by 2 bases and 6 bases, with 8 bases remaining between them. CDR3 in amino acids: CASSLLDAGELFF. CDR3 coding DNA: TGTGCCAGCAGCTTATTGGACGCCGGGGAGCTGTTTTTT.

The CDR3 reads CASRGLDGELFF. CDR3 nucleotides: TGTGCCAGCAGGGGACTGGACGGGGAGCTGTTTTTT. This chain links TRBV12-3 or TRBV12-4 with TRBJ2-2, with D perhaps TRBD2 (6 bases). Trimming removed 6 bases at V and 7 bases at J, with 9 bases between. The CDR3 runs to 12 residues.

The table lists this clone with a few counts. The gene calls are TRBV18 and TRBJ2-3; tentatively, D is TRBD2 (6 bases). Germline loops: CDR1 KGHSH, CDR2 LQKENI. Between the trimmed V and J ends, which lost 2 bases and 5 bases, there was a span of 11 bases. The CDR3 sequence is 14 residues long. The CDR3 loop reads CASSPGAGGDTQYF. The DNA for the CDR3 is TGTGCCAGCTCACCAGGGGCCGGGGGAGATACGCAGTATTTT.

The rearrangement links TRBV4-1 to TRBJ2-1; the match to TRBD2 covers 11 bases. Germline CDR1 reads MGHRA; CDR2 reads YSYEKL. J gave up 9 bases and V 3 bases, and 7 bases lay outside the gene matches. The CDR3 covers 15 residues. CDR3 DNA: TGCGCCAGCAGCCACCGAAGACTAGCGGGACCTGAGCAGTTCTTC. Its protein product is CASSHRRLAGPEQFF.

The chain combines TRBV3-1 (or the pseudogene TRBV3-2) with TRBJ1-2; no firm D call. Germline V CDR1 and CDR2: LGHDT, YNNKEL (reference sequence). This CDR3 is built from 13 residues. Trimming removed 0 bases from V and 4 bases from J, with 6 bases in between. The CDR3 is CASSQERVYGYTF. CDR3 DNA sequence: TGTGCCAGCAGCCAAGAGAGGGTCTATGGCTACACCTTC.

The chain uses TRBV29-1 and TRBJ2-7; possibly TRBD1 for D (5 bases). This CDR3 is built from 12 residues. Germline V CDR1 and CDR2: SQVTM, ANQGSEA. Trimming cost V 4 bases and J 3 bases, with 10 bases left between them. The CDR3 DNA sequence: TGCAGCGTTGGACAGTCTTTCTACGAGCAGTACTTC. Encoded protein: CSVGQSFYEQYF.

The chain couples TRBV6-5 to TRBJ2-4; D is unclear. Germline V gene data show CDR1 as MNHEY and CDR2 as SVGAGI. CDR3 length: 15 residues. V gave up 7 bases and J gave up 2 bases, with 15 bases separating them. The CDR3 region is CASMGMPISKNIQYF. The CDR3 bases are TGTGCCAGCATGGGCATGCCCATCTCCAAAAACATTCAGTACTTC.

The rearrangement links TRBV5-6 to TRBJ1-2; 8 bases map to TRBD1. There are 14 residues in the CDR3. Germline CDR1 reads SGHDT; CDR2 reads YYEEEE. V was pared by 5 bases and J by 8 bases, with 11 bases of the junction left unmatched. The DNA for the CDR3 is TGTGCCAGCAGTTCGACAGGGGATCGATGGGGCTACACCTTC. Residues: CASSSTGDRWGYTF.

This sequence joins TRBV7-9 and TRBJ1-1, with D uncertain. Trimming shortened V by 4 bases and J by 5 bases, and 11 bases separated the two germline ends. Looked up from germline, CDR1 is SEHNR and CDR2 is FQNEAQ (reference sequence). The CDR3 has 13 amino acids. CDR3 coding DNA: TGTGCCAGCAGCTCGGCCGCGGGGACTGAAGCTTTCTTT. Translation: CASSSAAGTEAFF.

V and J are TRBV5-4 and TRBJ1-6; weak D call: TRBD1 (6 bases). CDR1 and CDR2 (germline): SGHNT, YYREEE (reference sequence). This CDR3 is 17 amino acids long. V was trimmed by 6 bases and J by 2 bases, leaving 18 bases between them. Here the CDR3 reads CASTFGTSVTYNSPLHF. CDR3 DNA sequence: TGTGCCAGCACCTTCGGGACATCCGTCACCTATAATTCACCCCTCCACTTT.

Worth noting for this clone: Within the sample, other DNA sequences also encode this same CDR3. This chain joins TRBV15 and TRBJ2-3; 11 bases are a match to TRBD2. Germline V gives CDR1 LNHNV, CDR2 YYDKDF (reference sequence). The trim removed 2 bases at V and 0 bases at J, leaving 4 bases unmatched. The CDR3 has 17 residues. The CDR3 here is CATSRLGLAVSTDTQYF. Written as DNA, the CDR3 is TGTGCCACCAGCAGATTGGGACTAGCGGTTAGCACAGATACGCAGTATTTT.